One sample yielded the 14 T cell receptor beta chains listed below, sequenced in a study of cytotoxic CD8 clonotypes in ibrutinib-treated CLL. Method: immunoSEQ multiplex PCR; TCRdb's copy keeps in-frame clones and lacks some. The sample lists approximately 280,000 clones, roughly four fifths seen once, with about 5.3% in the top ten. The sample consisted of PBMCs, taken at disease progression, from a patient treated with ibrutinib. Receptors were obtained from a human donor with chronic lymphocytic leukemia.

The chain has TRBV4-3 and TRBJ2-4; unclear D gene. There are 16 residues in the CDR3. Germline V gives CDR1 LGHNA, CDR2 YSLEER. V dropped 0 bases and J dropped 5 bases, with 14 bases sitting between them. The DNA for the CDR3 is TGCGCCAGCAGCCAAGATCCAAACGGACCTCAAAACATTCAGTACTTC. It encodes CASSQDPNGPQNIQYF.

The chain couples TRBV27 to TRBJ2-3, with D maybe TRBD2 (6 bases). The CDR3 spans 15 residues. V was clipped by 8 bases and J by 0 bases, with 15 bases between them. Germline values: CDR1 MNHEY, CDR2 SMNVEV (reference sequence). CDR3 DNA sequence: TGTGCCAGCGGGCTGGGGGACTCTAGCACAGATACGCAGTATTTT. It is translated as CASGLGDSSTDTQYF.

This clone was detected once. The J gene is TRBJ2-3, the V gene TRBV2; 8 nucleotides match TRBD2. Per germline, CDR1 SNHLY and CDR2 FYNNEI. The CDR3 totals 20 residues. The V and J ends lost 7 bases and 0 bases, in that order; junction bases with no gene match: 21. CDR3 sequence reads: CASTGPKAGVGDTSTDTQYF. For the CDR3, the DNA is TGTGCCAGCACGGGCCCCAAAGCGGGAGTGGGAGATACTAGCACAGATACGCAGTATTTT.

The CDR3 reads CASSKALRAPQETQYF. CDR3 DNA sequence: TGTGCCAGCAGCAAAGCGCTTCGGGCACCTCAAGAGACCCAGTACTTC. The rearrangement joins TRBV21-1 to TRBJ2-5. TRBV21-1 is classified as a pseudogene. The CDR3 loop spans 16 amino acids.

The rearrangement links TRBV9 to TRBJ2-7, with D tentatively TRBD1 or TRBD2 (5 bases each). The V end was cut by 0 bases, the J end by 3 bases, with 13 bases between. CDR1 and CDR2 from the germline V gene are SGDLS and YYNGEE. The CDR3 spans 15 residues. CDR3 sequence (DNA): TGTGCCAGCAGCGTAGCCCAGGGACCCAGCTACGAGCAGTACTTC. It translates to CASSVAQGPSYEQYF.

V and J are TRBV18 and TRBJ1-1; D might be TRBD1 (6 bases). Germline V gives CDR1 KGHSH, CDR2 LQKENI. V was cut by 4 bases and J by 0 bases, with 15 bases left in between. CDR3 size: 16 residues. CDR3 in amino acids: CASSHATGFMNTEAFF. The CDR3 nucleotides are TGTGCCAGCTCACACGCGACAGGTTTTATGAACACTGAAGCTTTCTTT.

CDR3 protein: CASSLARGGNEQFF. The CDR3 coding sequence is TGTGCCAGCAGCTTAGCGAGGGGTGGGAATGAGCAGTTCTTC. The V call is TRBV7-2, the J call TRBJ2-1; D assignment may be TRBD1 or TRBD2 (5 bases each). The CDR3 loop spans 14 amino acids. Trimming pared 0 bases from V and 7 bases from J, leaving 10 bases between. Germline values: CDR1 SGHTA, CDR2 FQGNSA.

This sequence joins TRBV28 and TRBJ1-1, with a possible D match to TRBD1 (5 bases). The CDR3 spans 13 residues. Germline values: CDR1 MDHEN, CDR2 SYDVKM. Trimming took 10 bases from V and 3 from J, leaving 15 bases between them. The CDR3 DNA reads TGTGCCATCAACCTCGGGGGGTACACTGAAGCTTTCTTT. It yields the protein CAINLGGYTEAFF. The complete variable domain, with remaining parts taken from reference TRBV28 and TRBJ1-1, reads DVKVTQSSRYLVKRTGEKVFLECVQDMDHENMFWYRQDPGLGLRLIYFSYDVKMKEKGDIPEGYSVSREKKERFSLILESASTNQTSMYLCAINLGGYTEAFFGQGTRLTVV.

V is TRBV9 and J is TRBJ2-1, with D possibly called TRBD1 or TRBD2 (5 bases each). Germline V gives CDR1 SGDLS, CDR2 YYNGEE. Trimming left V 4 bases short and J 5 bases short, with 7 bases between. The CDR3 runs to 12 residues. The CDR3 spells CASSRDHNEQFF. DNA for the CDR3: TGTGCCAGCAGCAGGGACCACAATGAGCAGTTCTTC.

The J gene is TRBJ2-5, the V gene TRBV4-1; D gene uncertain. The CDR3 length is 15 residues. V was cut by 0 bases and J by 2 bases, with 10 bases left in between. The germline gives CDR1 MGHRA, CDR2 YSYEKL. CDR3 coding DNA: TGCGCCAGCAGCCAAGATCTTCGACTTCAAGAGACCCAGTACTTC. Amino acids: CASSQDLRLQETQYF.

V is TRBV10-2 and J is TRBJ2-7; D is unclear. This CDR3 comprises 14 residues. V was cut by 0 bases and J by 4 bases, with 10 bases left in between. CDR1 is WSHSY and CDR2 is SAAADI in the germline V gene. CDR3 in DNA: TGCGCCAGCAGTGAGTCTCGGAGAGGATACGAGCAGTACTTC. Its protein product is CASSESRRGYEQYF.

The V and J genes are TRBV9 and TRBJ1-2; 7 positions match TRBD1. The CDR3 has 12 amino acids. Looked up from germline, CDR1 is SGDLS and CDR2 is YYNGEE. J lost 4 bases, V lost 7 bases, and 4 bases had no gene match. CDR3: CASGQAGYGYTF. The CDR3 DNA reads as TGTGCCAGCGGACAGGCAGGCTATGGCTACACCTTC.

The chain combines TRBV11-3 with TRBJ2-1, with 7 bases matching TRBD2. The V and J ends lost 3 bases and 7 bases, in that order; junction bases with no gene match: 6. This CDR3 is built from 14 residues. CDR1 and CDR2 from the germline V gene are SGHNT and YENEEA. The CDR3 bases are TGTGCCAGCAGCTTGGCGGGAGAGTGGAATGAGCAGTTCTTC. It codes for CASSLAGEWNEQFF.

The chain is built from TRBV27 and TRBJ2-3, with 7 positions matching TRBD1. This CDR3 spans 14 amino acids. The ends lost 6 bases at V and 3 bases at J; junction bases unmatched: 6. Germline CDR1 and CDR2: MNHEY and SMNVEV (reference sequence). The CDR3 loop is CASRGYRGTDTQYF. CDR3 coding DNA: TGTGCCAGCAGGGGGTACAGGGGTACAGATACGCAGTATTTT.